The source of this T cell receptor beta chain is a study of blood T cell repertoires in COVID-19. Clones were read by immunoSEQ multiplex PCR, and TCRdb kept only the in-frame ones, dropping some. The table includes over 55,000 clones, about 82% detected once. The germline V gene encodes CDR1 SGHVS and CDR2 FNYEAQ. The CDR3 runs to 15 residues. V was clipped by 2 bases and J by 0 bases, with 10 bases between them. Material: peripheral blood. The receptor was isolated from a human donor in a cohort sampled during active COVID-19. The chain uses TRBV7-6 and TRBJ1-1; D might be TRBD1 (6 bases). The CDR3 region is CASSLSGQLNTEAFF. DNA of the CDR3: TGTGCCAGCAGCTTATCTGGACAGCTGAACACTGAAGCTTTCTTT.